A single sample gave rise to the 21 T cell receptor beta chains below, sequenced in a study of CD8 T cells in ankylosing spondylitis. One entry per CDR3 protein results from TCRdb running MiXCR on the 5' RACE reads. The table shows some 38,000 distinct CDR3 sequences, with 3% to 3.5% occurring only once. The sample consisted of blood, either unsorted or a sorted T cell fraction (not recorded which). These TCRs come from a male donor with ankylosing spondylitis or in good health (not recorded which).

This clonotype has ten or more counts. This sequence joins TRBV23-1 and TRBJ2-7; D possibly corresponds to TRBD2 (5 bases). TRBV23-1 is an ORF for which the function is uncertain. The V gene lost 9 bases and the J gene lost 6 bases, with 21 bases spanning the gap. The CDR3 consists of 14 residues. The CDR3 reads CASTDEGSPGEQYV. CDR3 nucleotide sequence: TGCGCCAGTACAGATGAGGGTTCACCTGGCGAGCAGTACGTC.

The chain employs TRBV9 and TRBJ2-3, with D tentatively TRBD2 (7 bases). V lost 1 base and J 2 bases, leaving 11 bases between the germline ends. The germline V gene has CDR1 SGDLS and CDR2 YYNGEE. The CDR3 has 15 residues. The CDR3 region is CASSVIGGPTDTQYF. The CDR3 DNA sequence: TGTGCCAGCAGCGTAATCGGGGGGCCCACAGATACGCAGTATTTT. The full variable domain, in which reference TRBV9 and TRBJ2-3 provide the parts outside the CDR3, is DSGVTQTPKHLITATGQRVTLRCSPRSGDLSVYWYQQSLDQGLQFLIQYYNGEERAKGNILERFSAQQFPDLHSELNLSSLELGDSALYFCASSVIGGPTDTQYFGPGTRLTVL.

This clonotype was detected ten times or more. The chain employs TRBV9 and TRBJ2-2, with D possibly TRBD2 on 6 matching bases. The CDR3 runs to 16 residues. V was shortened by 3 bases and J by 0 bases, with 12 bases between the two germline ends. In germline, CDR1 is SGDLS, CDR2 YYNGEE. The CDR3 here is CASSDRLVSNTGELFF. The CDR3 DNA reads TGTGCCAGCAGCGACCGACTAGTTTCGAACACCGGGGAGCTGTTTTTT.

This clonotype was counted at least ten times. V gene TRBV9 combines with J gene TRBJ2-3, with D perhaps being TRBD1 or TRBD2 (5 bases each). Looked up from germline, CDR1 is SGDLS and CDR2 is YYNGEE. V was cut by 0 bases and J by 2 bases, with 16 bases left in between. There are 17 residues in the CDR3. The CDR3 sequence: CASSVDPPGLLTDTQYF. CDR3 in DNA: TGTGCCAGCAGCGTAGACCCCCCGGGGCTCCTCACAGATACGCAGTATTTT. Together with reference TRBV9 and TRBJ2-3, the CDR3 gives the full variable domain: DSGVTQTPKHLITATGQRVTLRCSPRSGDLSVYWYQQSLDQGLQFLIQYYNGEERAKGNILERFSAQQFPDLHSELNLSSLELGDSALYFCASSVDPPGLLTDTQYFGPGTRLTVL.

This clonotype is medium-sized in the sample. The chain recombines TRBV9 with TRBJ2-3, with D possibly being TRBD1 or TRBD2 (5 bases each). Deletions cut 2 bases from V and 2 bases from J, with 6 bases between. CDR1 is SGDLS and CDR2 is YYNGEE in the germline V gene. This CDR3 comprises 13 residues. The CDR3 spells CASSVGTTDTQYF. DNA of the CDR3: TGTGCCAGCAGCGTCGGGACCACAGATACGCAGTATTTT.

This clonotype was seen ten or more times. The V gene is TRBV9, the J gene TRBJ1-6, with D unresolved. The CDR3 length is 14 residues. With 6 bases removed from V and 4 bases from J, the gap between germline ends came to 11 bases. Germline CDR1 is SGDLS and CDR2 is YYNGEE. In DNA form, the CDR3 reads TGTGCCAGCACCCCGGACTTTTATAATTCACCCCTCCACTTT. It yields the protein CASTPDFYNSPLHF.

This clonotype was counted ten times or more. The chain is built from TRBV9 and TRBJ2-1; TRBD1 aligns across 7 bases. Germline CDR1 is SGDLS and CDR2 is YYNGEE. V shed 0 bases, J shed 7 bases, and the junction held 7 bases outside the gene matches. The CDR3 extends over 15 amino acids. The CDR3 sequence is CASSVEAGGSNEQFF. In nucleotides, the CDR3 is TGTGCCAGCAGCGTAGAAGCAGGGGGATCGAATGAGCAGTTCTTC.

This clonotype has a count of ten or more. The V gene is TRBV9, the J gene TRBJ1-1, with TRBD1 identical over 9 bases. Germline V gene lookup returns CDR1 SGDLS and CDR2 YYNGEE. The CDR3 loop spans 15 amino acids. The J segment lost 4 bases and the V segment lost 4 bases, leaving 8 bases of the junction unmatched. In nucleotides, the CDR3 is TGTGCCAGCAGCCCGGGGACAGGGTTGAGCACTGAAGCTTTCTTT. Protein sequence: CASSPGTGLSTEAFF. Based on the CDR3 plus reference TRBV9 and TRBJ1-1, the full variable domain is DSGVTQTPKHLITATGQRVTLRCSPRSGDLSVYWYQQSLDQGLQFLIQYYNGEERAKGNILERFSAQQFPDLHSELNLSSLELGDSALYFCASSPGTGLSTEAFFGQGTRLTVV.

This clonotype has a count of ten or more. The chain couples TRBV9 to TRBJ2-2, with TRBD2 as a possible D gene (5 bases). The CDR3 contains 16 residues. Germline CDR1 reads SGDLS; CDR2 reads YYNGEE. V dropped 0 bases and J dropped 1 base, with 10 bases sitting between them. CDR3 loop: CASSVGLALNTGELFF. For the CDR3, the DNA is TGTGCCAGCAGCGTAGGGCTAGCCCTGAACACCGGGGAGCTGTTTTTT.

This clonotype was seen at least ten times. V and J are TRBV9 and TRBJ1-6; unclear D gene. The germline CDR1 and CDR2 sequences are SGDLS and YYNGEE. The CDR3 totals 15 residues. Trimming removed 2 bases from V and 9 bases from J, with 15 bases in between. The CDR3: CASSVRPGEGSPLHF. CDR3 nucleotides: TGTGCCAGCAGCGTTCGGCCGGGAGAGGGTTCACCCCTCCACTTT.

This clonotype has a count of ten or more. The chain is built from TRBV9 and TRBJ2-3; D is undetermined. Between the trimmed V and J ends, which lost 0 bases and 2 bases, there was a span of 10 bases. CDR3 size: 15 residues. Germline V gene sequence: CDR1 SGDLS, CDR2 YYNGEE. The CDR3 region is CASSVAGYPTDTQYF. The CDR3 DNA is TGTGCCAGCAGCGTAGCTGGGTACCCCACAGATACGCAGTATTTT.

Ten or more counts support this clonotype. V is TRBV9 and J is TRBJ1-6, with D maybe TRBD1 (6 bases). V was shortened by 3 bases and J by 5 bases, with 12 bases between the two germline ends. Germline V gene data show CDR1 as SGDLS and CDR2 as YYNGEE. CDR3 length: 15 amino acids. This CDR3 reads CASSAPTGDNSPLHF. In nucleotides, the CDR3 is TGTGCCAGCAGCGCGCCGACAGGAGATAATTCACCCCTCCACTTT. The full variable domain, its missing parts supplied by reference TRBV9 and TRBJ1-6, is DSGVTQTPKHLITATGQRVTLRCSPRSGDLSVYWYQQSLDQGLQFLIQYYNGEERAKGNILERFSAQQFPDLHSELNLSSLELGDSALYFCASSAPTGDNSPLHFGNGTRLTVT.

This clonotype showed up many times. V usage is TRBV9 and J usage is TRBJ2-5, with 15 bases aligning to TRBD2. V lost 0 bases to trimming and J lost 5 bases; unmatched junction nucleotides: 5. The CDR3 is 17 residues long. Germline V lookup: CDR1 SGDLS, CDR2 YYNGEE. CDR3 in amino acids: CASSVGTSGGAGETQYF. The CDR3 DNA reads TGTGCCAGCAGCGTAGGGACTAGCGGGGGGGCGGGGGAGACCCAGTACTTC.

In this sample, this clonotype turned up many times. The gene calls are TRBV9 and TRBJ1-1; D may be TRBD1 (6 bases). This CDR3 is 15 amino acids long. Trimming pared 0 bases from V and 4 bases from J, leaving 13 bases between. The germline V gene encodes CDR1 SGDLS and CDR2 YYNGEE. The CDR3 nucleotides read TGTGCCAGCAGCGTAGGGGAGGGGGGGGCCACTGAAGCTTTCTTT. Protein product: CASSVGEGGATEAFF.

This clonotype was recorded many times. The rearrangement links TRBV9 to TRBJ2-1; tentatively, D is TRBD1 (6 bases). V was clipped by 0 bases and J by 4 bases, with 14 bases between them. This CDR3 contains 16 residues. The germline CDR1 and CDR2 sequences are SGDLS and YYNGEE. CDR3 coding DNA: TGTGCCAGCAGCGTAGCTTCCAGGGGACCTTACAATGAGCAGTTCTTC. It encodes CASSVASRGPYNEQFF. The full variable domain, in which reference TRBV9 and TRBJ2-1 provide the parts outside the CDR3, is DSGVTQTPKHLITATGQRVTLRCSPRSGDLSVYWYQQSLDQGLQFLIQYYNGEERAKGNILERFSAQQFPDLHSELNLSSLELGDSALYFCASSVASRGPYNEQFFGPGTRLTVL.

The table lists this clonotype with many counts. The chain recombines TRBV9 with TRBJ2-5, with 7 positions matching TRBD1. This CDR3 region has 14 residues. Looked up from germline, CDR1 is SGDLS and CDR2 is YYNGEE. The junction had 6 bases not matched to a gene; V was cut back by 3 bases and J by 4 bases. CDR3 amino acids: CASSAGQLGETQYF. The DNA for the CDR3 is TGTGCCAGCAGCGCGGGACAGCTAGGAGAGACCCAGTACTTC.

This clonotype was seen ten or more times. V gene TRBV9 combines with J gene TRBJ2-5; D unclear. The V end was cut by 1 base, the J end by 1 base, with 8 bases between. Looked up from germline, CDR1 is SGDLS and CDR2 is YYNGEE. The CDR3 sequence is 14 residues long. Written as DNA, the CDR3 is TGTGCCAGCAGCGTACGGGCAGTCCAAGAGACCCAGTACTTC. Its translation: CASSVRAVQETQYF.

This clonotype was seen a single time. A read error may explain this, as a much larger clone is one base away. The CDR3 loop is CASSGGALSAGELFF. The CDR3 DNA reads as TGTGCCAGCAGCGGAGGAGCGTTGAGCGCCGGGGAGCTGTTTTTT. J is TRBJ2-2 and V is TRBV9; D gene uncertain. Germline CDR1 is SGDLS and CDR2 is YYNGEE. The ends were cut back, 3 bases at V and 6 bases at J, with 15 bases in the middle. This CDR3 spans 15 amino acids. Full variable domain (remainder filled in from reference TRBV9 and TRBJ2-2): DSGVTQTPKHLITATGQRVTLRCSPRSGDLSVYWYQQSLDQGLQFLIQYYNGEERAKGNILERFSAQQFPDLHSELNLSSLELGDSALYFCASSGGALSAGELFFGEGSRLTVL.

V and J are TRBV9 and TRBJ2-2, with 11 bases lining up with TRBD2. This CDR3 has 16 residues. The germline CDR1 and CDR2 sequences are SGDLS and YYNGEE. V shed 4 bases, J shed 6 bases, and the junction held 8 bases outside the gene matches. The CDR3 protein is CASSKTGTSGSGELFF. In nucleotides, the CDR3 is TGTGCCAGCAGCAAAACCGGGACTAGCGGCTCCGGGGAGCTGTTTTTT.

In its sample, this clonotype ranks as medium-sized. The chain recombines TRBV12-3 or TRBV12-4 with TRBJ2-7; D perhaps matches TRBD2 (5 bases). Trimming took off 3 bases at V and 6 bases at J, with 18 bases between the two ends. CDR3 size: 15 residues. CDR3 DNA: TGTGCCAGCAGTTTGCCGGCCGAGGGTAAGGCCGAGCAGTACGTC. Its translation is CASSLPAEGKAEQYV.

This clonotype was detected ten times or more. The chain joins TRBV9 to TRBJ2-2; 9 bases line up with TRBD1. This CDR3 has 17 amino acids. Losses at the gene ends were 3 bases for V and 4 bases for J; bases not matched to a gene: 10. Germline-derived CDR1 and CDR2 are SGDLS and YYNGEE. The CDR3 nucleotides read TGTGCCAGCAGCGGAATACCGGGACAGGGAACCACCGGGGAGCTGTTTTTT. This codes for CASSGIPGQGTTGELFF.